The 27 T cell receptor beta chains presented below share a single source sample, sequenced in a study of early T cells in non-severe SARS-CoV-2 infection. TCRdb re-derived calls from the 5' RACE reads in MiXCR, one entry per CDR3 protein. The table has approximately 35,000 distinct CDR3 sequences, under 4.5% seen once. The sequencing input was whole blood. The receptor source for this set is an adult who was a healthcare worker with PCR-confirmed SARS-CoV-2 infection or an uninfected control (not recorded which).

This clonotype has a count of ten or more. The chain uses TRBV9 and TRBJ2-7, with TRBD2 matching 8 bases. This CDR3 comprises 16 residues. V shed 0 bases and J 6 bases; nucleotides not matched to a gene: 11. Looked up from germline, CDR1 is SGDLS and CDR2 is YYNGEE. The CDR3: CASSVEAGGGFGEQYF. DNA for the CDR3: TGTGCCAGCAGCGTAGAGGCGGGAGGAGGTTTCGGCGAGCAGTACTTC.

This clonotype was seen ten or more times. The J gene is TRBJ2-3, the V gene TRBV7-2, with no clear D. Trimming took 5 bases from V and 4 from J, leaving 10 bases between them. CDR3 length equals 13 residues. Germline values: CDR1 SGHTA, CDR2 FQGNSA. Here the CDR3 reads CASSLFPADTQYF. For the CDR3, the DNA is TGTGCCAGCAGCCTGTTCCCCGCAGATACGCAGTATTTT. The full variable domain, in which reference TRBV7-2 and TRBJ2-3 provide the parts outside the CDR3, is GAGVSQSPSNKVTEKGKDVELRCDPISGHTALYWYRQSLGQGLEFLIYFQGNSAPDKSGLPSDRFSAERTGGSVSTLTIQRTQQEDSAVYLCASSLFPADTQYFGPGTRLTVL.

This clonotype was recorded at least ten times. The chain has TRBV19 and TRBJ2-7; D gene ambiguous. The CDR3 is made up of 14 amino acids. Trimming pared 4 bases from V and 0 bases from J, leaving 10 bases between. Germline loops: CDR1 LNHDA, CDR2 SQIVND (reference sequence). CDR3 nucleotides: TGTGCCAGTAGTAAGGCAAAGGACTCCTACGAGCAGTACTTC. Its protein product is CASSKAKDSYEQYF.

The chain's CDR3 is CASTFSAEAFF. The CDR3 DNA is TGTGCCAGCACCTTCAGTGCTGAAGCTTTCTTT. The rearrangement joins TRBV7-8 to TRBJ1-1; D gene uncertain. Germline-derived CDR1 and CDR2 are SGHVS and FQNEAQ. V was clipped by 7 bases and J by 6 bases, with 9 bases between them. The CDR3 has 11 residues. Looking up the rest from reference TRBV7-8 and TRBJ1-1 gives the full variable domain: GAGVSQSPRYKVAKRGQDVALRCDPISGHVSLFWYQQALGQGPEFLTYFQNEAQLDKSGLPSDRFFAERPEGSVSTLKIQRTQQEDSAVYLCASTFSAEAFFGQGTRLTVV.

This clonotype was observed a few times. The J gene is TRBJ2-1, the V gene TRBV7-6; D is uncertain. Germline loops: CDR1 SGHVS, CDR2 FNYEAQ. The CDR3 length is 13 residues. Trimming stripped 7 bases from V and 4 bases from J, with 11 bases between. Here the CDR3 reads CASTFGSYNEQFF. The CDR3 bases are TGTGCCAGCACCTTTGGTAGTTACAATGAGCAGTTCTTC.

This clonotype has a count of ten or more. J is TRBJ1-2 and V is TRBV10-3; 7 bases map to TRBD1. This CDR3 comprises 13 residues. Germline trimming cut 7 bases from V and 8 bases from J; bases unmatched to any gene: 10. CDR1 ENHRY and CDR2 SYGVKD come from the germline V gene. The CDR3 DNA sequence: TGTGCCATCAACCCTACAGGGGAAGACGGCTACACCTTC. It is translated as CAINPTGEDGYTF.

This clonotype has just a few counts. V is TRBV19 and J is TRBJ2-1, with D possibly matching TRBD2 (6 bases). Per germline, CDR1 LNHDA and CDR2 SQIVND (reference sequence). The CDR3 extends over 16 amino acids. The V and J ends lost 3 bases and 10 bases respectively, with 22 bases between them. This CDR3 is CASSIIAGGVPGEQFF. As DNA, the CDR3 is TGTGCCAGTAGTATCATAGCAGGAGGGGTCCCGGGAGAGCAGTTCTTC.

In its sample, this clonotype was seen many times. The chain recombines TRBV7-7 with TRBJ2-5; 8 bases fit TRBD2. The CDR3 runs 15 residues. Trimming at V came to 4 bases and at J to 5 bases, leaving 9 bases not matched to a gene. Germline assignment: CDR1 SSHAT and CDR2 FNYEAQ (reference sequence). CDR3 coding DNA: TGTGCCAGCAGCTCCCGCCGGGGGGGCTTGGAGACCCAGTACTTC. This sequence encodes CASSSRRGGLETQYF.

This clonotype showed up many times. The chain carries TRBV5-5 and TRBJ2-7, with D perhaps matching TRBD1 (6 bases). CDR1 and CDR2 from the germline V gene are SGHKS and YYEKEE (reference sequence). CDR3 size: 14 residues. V was trimmed by 4 bases and J by 6 bases, leaving 17 bases between them. The chain's CDR3 is CASSPARDIFEQYF. The CDR3 nucleotides read TGTGCCAGCAGCCCGGCCCGGGACATCTTCGAGCAGTACTTC.

The table lists this clonotype with a few counts. The chain combines TRBV12-3 or TRBV12-4 with TRBJ1-2; unclear D gene. This CDR3 is built from 13 residues. V lost 5 bases and J lost 9, with 16 bases in between. CDR3 coding DNA: TGTGCCAGCAGTCCCCCCTCGGGCATGAGCTACACCTTC. This encodes CASSPPSGMSYTF.

This clonotype was recorded at least ten times. The chain uses TRBV11-2 and TRBJ2-1; tentatively, D is TRBD1 (6 bases). There are 17 residues in the CDR3. CDR1 is SGHAT and CDR2 is FQNNGV in the germline V gene. The V end was cut by 2 bases, the J end by 2 bases, with 16 bases between. The CDR3 sequence is CASSLSFRGDPYNEQFF. In DNA form, the CDR3 reads TGTGCCAGCAGCTTAAGTTTCAGGGGAGACCCCTACAATGAGCAGTTCTTC.

This clonotype has at least ten counts. The chain combines TRBV7-9 with TRBJ2-3, with D unclear. Trimming left V 3 bases short and J 0 bases short, with 1 base between. Germline-derived CDR1 and CDR2 are SEHNR and FQNEAQ (reference sequence). CDR3 length: 12 amino acids. DNA of the CDR3: TGTGCCAGCAGCTTTAGCACAGATACGCAGTATTTT. Its protein product is CASSFSTDTQYF.

V usage is TRBV10-1 and J usage is TRBJ2-5; D possibly matches TRBD1 or TRBD2 (5 bases each). The CDR3 has 15 amino acids. Germline V CDR1 and CDR2: WNHNN, SYGVQD (reference sequence). Deletions cut 0 bases from V and 9 bases from J, with 17 bases between. The CDR3 coding sequence is TGCGCCAGCAGTGAGTCTTATAGGGGAGATGTGCCCCAGTACTTC. Translation: CASSESYRGDVPQYF.

In its sample, this clonotype was seen many times. This chain joins TRBV4-1 and TRBJ2-7, with 8 positions matching TRBD1. The CDR3 is 14 residues long. Germline V gives CDR1 MGHRA, CDR2 YSYEKL. The J segment lost 6 bases and the V segment lost 2 bases, leaving 6 bases of the junction unmatched. This chain's CDR3 is CASSQPRTGTEQYF. The CDR3 DNA reads TGCGCCAGCAGCCAACCCCGGACAGGGACCGAGCAGTACTTC.

This clonotype was detected many times. The chain joins TRBV29-1 to TRBJ1-2; 8 positions agree with TRBD1. Germline CDR1 reads SQVTM; CDR2 reads ANQGSEA. The V segment lost 5 bases and the J segment 4 bases; nucleotides outside the gene matches: 6. CDR3 length: 13 amino acids. The CDR3 DNA follows: TGCAGCGTTAGATTAACAGGGGGCTATGGCTACACCTTC. Amino acids: CSVRLTGGYGYTF.

V usage is TRBV2 and J usage is TRBJ2-2; D call uncertain. Germline assignment: CDR1 SNHLY and CDR2 FYNNEI. With 2 bases removed from V and 4 bases from J, the gap between germline ends came to 11 bases. CDR3 length equals 15 residues. The CDR3 nucleotides read TGTGCCAGCAGTGAAATTAAGACTGGCACCGGGGAGCTGTTTTTT. This codes for CASSEIKTGTGELFF.

The chain employs TRBV7-3 and TRBJ2-3; either TRBD1 or TRBD2 may fit D (5 bases each). The CDR3 runs to 14 residues. The V and J ends lost 6 bases and 4 bases respectively, with 14 bases between them. Germline V gene sequence: CDR1 SGHTA, CDR2 FQGTGA. The CDR3 protein is CASRPSRGADTQYF. The CDR3 DNA reads as TGTGCCAGCAGGCCCTCGAGGGGAGCAGATACGCAGTATTTT. The whole variable domain, remainder taken from reference TRBV7-3 and TRBJ2-3, is GAGVSQTPSNKVTEKGKYVELRCDPISGHTALYWYRQSLGQGPEFLIYFQGTGAADDSGLPNDRFFAVRPEGSVSTLKIQRTERGDSAVYLCASRPSRGADTQYFGPGTRLTVL.

This clonotype was observed many times. The chain employs TRBV7-2 and TRBJ1-6; 9 bases line up with TRBD1. CDR3 length: 14 residues. V was clipped by 6 bases and J by 7 bases; unmatched bases: 4. Germline CDR1 reads SGHTA; CDR2 reads FQGNSA. This CDR3 is CASSRGQGNSPLHF. CDR3 DNA sequence: TGTGCCAGCAGTAGAGGACAGGGGAATTCACCCCTCCACTTT.

This clonotype was counted ten times or more. The chain uses TRBV3-1 and TRBJ2-7; 14 positions agree with TRBD2. After removal of 2 bases from V and 7 bases from J, the junction contained 4 bases not matched to a gene. The CDR3 runs 15 residues. The V gene's germline CDR1 is LGHDT and CDR2 YNNKEL (reference sequence). This CDR3 reads CASSQPGLAGVEQYF. DNA of the CDR3: TGTGCCAGCAGCCAACCGGGACTAGCGGGAGTTGAGCAGTACTTC.

This clonotype came up many times. The rearrangement uses TRBV7-8 and TRBJ1-1, with D hard to call. The V gene's germline CDR1 is SGHVS and CDR2 FQNEAQ. The CDR3 contains 14 residues. Trimming took 2 bases from V and 3 from J, leaving 10 bases between them. The CDR3 protein is CASSLLGKDTEAFF. The CDR3 nucleotides read TGTGCCAGCAGCTTACTTGGGAAGGACACTGAAGCTTTCTTT.

This clonotype appeared a few times. The chain joins TRBV4-3 to TRBJ2-5; TRBD1 agrees at 11 bases. Germline V CDR1 and CDR2: LGHNA, YSLEER. The CDR3 has 15 amino acids. The ends lost 3 bases at V and 4 bases at J; junction bases unmatched: 4. CDR3 sequence (DNA): TGCGCCAGCAGCCAGGCAGGACAGGGGGCAGAGACCCAGTACTTC. Translating gives CASSQAGQGAETQYF.

In this sample, this clonotype turned up many times. The chain uses TRBV12-3 or TRBV12-4 and TRBJ1-6; TRBD1 aligns across 8 bases. CDR3 length: 15 residues. Unmatched junction bases numbered 7, after V lost 5 bases and J lost 7 bases. CDR3 sequence reads: CASSLGQGVNSPLHF. The CDR3 DNA reads as TGTGCCAGCAGTCTAGGACAGGGAGTGAATTCACCCCTCCACTTT.

There are many counts of this clonotype. The chain couples TRBV29-1 to TRBJ2-7; D possibly uses TRBD1 or TRBD2 (6 bases each). From germline, CDR1 is SQVTM and CDR2 ANQGSEA. The length of the CDR3 is 13 residues. The ends were cut back, 3 bases at V and 7 bases at J, with 16 bases in the middle. The CDR3, as DNA: TGCAGCGTTGACGCACAGGGTGGGAGGGAGCAGTACTTC. Translation gives CSVDAQGGREQYF.

The chain carries TRBV19 and TRBJ2-7; D uncertain. CDR1 and CDR2 (germline): LNHDA, SQIVND (reference sequence). V lost 5 bases and J 4 bases, leaving 15 bases between the germline ends. The CDR3 runs to 14 residues. CDR3 region: CASSGWQNPYEQYF. In nucleotides, the CDR3 is TGTGCCAGTAGTGGTTGGCAGAACCCTTACGAGCAGTACTTC.

This clonotype has at least ten counts. The chain couples TRBV20-1 to TRBJ2-3; TRBD2 agrees at 10 bases. This CDR3 spans 15 amino acids. Germline V gene lookup returns CDR1 DFQATT and CDR2 SNEGSKA (reference sequence). V lost 4 bases and J lost 6; bases outside the gene matches: 10. CDR3 loop: CSATGLAGDEDTQYF. The CDR3 nucleotides are TGCAGTGCTACTGGCCTAGCGGGAGATGAGGATACGCAGTATTTT.

This clonotype appeared many times. The gene calls are TRBV20-1 and TRBJ2-3, with a weak D call TRBD2 (5 bases). This CDR3 spans 17 amino acids. Germline CDR1 and CDR2: DFQATT and SNEGSKA (reference sequence). V gave up 0 bases and J gave up 5 bases, with 21 bases separating them. This CDR3 is CSARDRRNGIMRDTQYF. The CDR3 DNA reads as TGCAGTGCTAGAGATCGGAGAAACGGGATTATGAGAGATACGCAGTATTTT.

The sample holds many counts of this clonotype. The J gene is TRBJ1-5, the V gene TRBV27; the D gene is possibly TRBD1 (6 bases). This CDR3 has 14 amino acids. Germline CDR1 reads MNHEY; CDR2 reads SMNVEV (reference sequence). V was pared by 6 bases and J by 6 bases, with 15 bases between. The CDR3 nucleotides are TGTGCCAGCAGCTATCAAGGGGGGGGTCAGCCCCAGCATTTT. This gives the protein CASSYQGGGQPQHF.